This T cell receptor beta chain was sequenced in a study of control samples from healthy donors and cancer patients. Sequencing was performed with immunoSEQ multiplex PCR; in TCRdb, only in-frame clones are kept and a portion is missing. The sample records 60,000 to 85,000 clones, 85% to 95% being singletons. This clone was counted a single time. The CDR3 is made up of 17 amino acids. V was pared by 3 bases and J by 5 bases, with 8 bases of the junction left unmatched. Germline V lookup: CDR1 MDHEN, CDR2 SYDVKM. Sequencing was performed on blood. V usage is TRBV28 and J usage is TRBJ1-6; 9 nucleotides agree with TRBD1. This clonotype was obtained from a woman aged 55-70 years in good health. The CDR3 region has the DNA TGTGCCAGCAGTTTGACGACAGGGGGAATGAATAATTCACCCCTCCACTTT. Its translation is CASSLTTGGMNNSPLHF.